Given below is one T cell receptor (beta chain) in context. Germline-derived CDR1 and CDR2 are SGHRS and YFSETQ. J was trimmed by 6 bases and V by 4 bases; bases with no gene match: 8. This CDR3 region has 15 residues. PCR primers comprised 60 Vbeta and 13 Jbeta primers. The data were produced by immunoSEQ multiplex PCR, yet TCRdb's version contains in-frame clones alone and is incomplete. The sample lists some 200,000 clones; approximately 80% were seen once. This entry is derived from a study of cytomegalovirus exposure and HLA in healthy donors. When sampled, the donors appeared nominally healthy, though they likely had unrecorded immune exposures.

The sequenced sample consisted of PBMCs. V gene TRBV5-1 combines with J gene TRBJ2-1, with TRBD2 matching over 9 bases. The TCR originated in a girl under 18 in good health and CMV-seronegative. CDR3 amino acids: CASSGGRGAGNEQFF. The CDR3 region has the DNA TGCGCCAGCAGCGGCGGGAGGGGGGCTGGCAATGAGCAGTTCTTC.